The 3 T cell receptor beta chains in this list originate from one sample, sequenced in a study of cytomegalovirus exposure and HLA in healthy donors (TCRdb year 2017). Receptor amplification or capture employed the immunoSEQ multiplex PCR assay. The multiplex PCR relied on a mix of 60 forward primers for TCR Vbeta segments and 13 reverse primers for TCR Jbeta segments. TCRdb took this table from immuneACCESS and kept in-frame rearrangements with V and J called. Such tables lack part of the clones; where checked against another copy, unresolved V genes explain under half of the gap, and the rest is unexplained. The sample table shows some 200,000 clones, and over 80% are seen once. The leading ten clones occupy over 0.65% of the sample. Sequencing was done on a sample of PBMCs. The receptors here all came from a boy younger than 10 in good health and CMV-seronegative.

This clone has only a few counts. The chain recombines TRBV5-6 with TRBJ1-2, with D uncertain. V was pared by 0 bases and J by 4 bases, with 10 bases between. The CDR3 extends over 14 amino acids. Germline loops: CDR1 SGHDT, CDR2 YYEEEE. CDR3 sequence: CASSLARNSYGYTF. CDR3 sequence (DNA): TGTGCCAGCAGCTTGGCTCGAAACAGCTATGGCTACACCTTC.

CDR3 residues: CASSGGLGYGYTF. For the CDR3, the DNA is TGTGCCAGCAGTGGGGGACTGGGCTATGGCTACACCTTC. The chain has TRBV2 and TRBJ1-2; D may be TRBD1 (5 bases). The V and J ends lost 4 bases and 4 bases respectively, with 10 bases between them. CDR1 and CDR2 (germline): SNHLY, FYNNEI. There are 13 residues in the CDR3.

The CDR3 sequence: CASSGGTGAVAEAFF. DNA of the CDR3: TGTGCCAGCAGCGGGGGGACAGGGGCAGTCGCTGAAGCTTTCTTT. V usage is TRBV9 and J usage is TRBJ1-1; 10 bases are a match to TRBD1. V gave up 3 bases and J gave up 6 bases; unmatched junction bases: 8. CDR1 is SGDLS, CDR2 YYNGEE, per germline. The CDR3 covers 15 residues. The full variable domain, its missing parts supplied by reference TRBV9 and TRBJ1-1, is DSGVTQTPKHLITATGQRVTLRCSPRSGDLSVYWYQQSLDQGLQFLIQYYNGEERAKGNILERFSAQQFPDLHSELNLSSLELGDSALYFCASSGGTGAVAEAFFGQGTRLTVV.